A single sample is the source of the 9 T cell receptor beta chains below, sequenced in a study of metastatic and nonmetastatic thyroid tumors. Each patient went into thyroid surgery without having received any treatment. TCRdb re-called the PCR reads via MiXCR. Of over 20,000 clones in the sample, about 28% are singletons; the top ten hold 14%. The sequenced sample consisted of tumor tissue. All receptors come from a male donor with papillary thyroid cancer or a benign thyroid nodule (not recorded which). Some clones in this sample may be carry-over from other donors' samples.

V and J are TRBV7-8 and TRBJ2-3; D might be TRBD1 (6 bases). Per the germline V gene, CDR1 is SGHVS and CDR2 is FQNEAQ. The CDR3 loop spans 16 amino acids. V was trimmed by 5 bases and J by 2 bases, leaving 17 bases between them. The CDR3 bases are TGTGCCAGCAGCCAAGTGCGTGGACAGCTCACAGATACGCAGTATTTT. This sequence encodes CASSQVRGQLTDTQYF.

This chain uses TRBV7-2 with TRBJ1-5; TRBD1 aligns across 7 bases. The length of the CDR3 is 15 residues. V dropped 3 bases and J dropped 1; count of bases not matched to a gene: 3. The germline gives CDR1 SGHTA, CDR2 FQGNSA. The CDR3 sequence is CASSFNRGSNQPQHF. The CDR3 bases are TGTGCCAGCAGCTTTAACAGGGGAAGCAATCAGCCCCAGCATTTT.

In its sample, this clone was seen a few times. The CDR3 sequence: CASSLGGRWDEQFF. CDR3 sequence (DNA): TGTGCCAGCAGTTTAGGCGGGAGGTGGGATGAGCAGTTCTTC. This chain links TRBV12-3 or TRBV12-4 with TRBJ2-1; 8 bases fit TRBD2. This CDR3 region has 14 residues. V gave up 1 base and J gave up 8 bases; unmatched junction bases: 4.

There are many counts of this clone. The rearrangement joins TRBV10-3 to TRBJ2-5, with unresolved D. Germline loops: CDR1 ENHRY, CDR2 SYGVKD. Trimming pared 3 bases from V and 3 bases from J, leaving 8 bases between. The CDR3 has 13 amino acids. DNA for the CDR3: TGTGCCATCAGTGAACGGACGGAAGAGACCCAGTACTTC. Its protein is CAISERTEETQYF.

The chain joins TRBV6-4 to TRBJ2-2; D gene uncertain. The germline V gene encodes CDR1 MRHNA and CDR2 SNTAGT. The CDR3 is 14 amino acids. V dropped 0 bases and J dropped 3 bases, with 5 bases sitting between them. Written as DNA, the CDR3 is TGTGCCAGCAGTGACTCGGTAGACACCGGGGAGCTGTTTTTT. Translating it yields CASSDSVDTGELFF.

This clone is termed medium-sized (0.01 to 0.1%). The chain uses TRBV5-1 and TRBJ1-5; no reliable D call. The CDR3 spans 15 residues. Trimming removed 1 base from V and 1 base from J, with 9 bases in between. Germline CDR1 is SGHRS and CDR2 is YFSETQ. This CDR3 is CASSLNAGSNQPQHF. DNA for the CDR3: TGCGCCAGCAGCTTGAACGCGGGAAGCAATCAGCCCCAGCATTTT.

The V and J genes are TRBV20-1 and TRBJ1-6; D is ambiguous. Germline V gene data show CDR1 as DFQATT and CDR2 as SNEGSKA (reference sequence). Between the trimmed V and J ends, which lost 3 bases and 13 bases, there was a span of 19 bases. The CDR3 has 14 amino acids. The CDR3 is CSASRETLEVPLHF. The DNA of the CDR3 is TGCAGTGCTAGTCGAGAGACACTGGAGGTCCCCCTCCACTTT.

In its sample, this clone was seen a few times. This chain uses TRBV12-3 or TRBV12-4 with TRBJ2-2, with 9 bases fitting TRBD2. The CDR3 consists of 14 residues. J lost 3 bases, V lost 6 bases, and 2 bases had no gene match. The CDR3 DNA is TGTGCCAGCAGACCTAGCGGGGACACCGGGGAGCTGTTTTTT. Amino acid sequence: CASRPSGDTGELFF.

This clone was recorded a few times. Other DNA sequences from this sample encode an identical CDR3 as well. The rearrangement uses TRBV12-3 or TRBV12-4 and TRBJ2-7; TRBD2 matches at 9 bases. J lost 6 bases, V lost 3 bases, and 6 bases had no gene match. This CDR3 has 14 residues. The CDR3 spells CASSFSGLAFEQYF. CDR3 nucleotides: TGTGCCAGCAGTTTTTCGGGACTAGCTTTCGAGCAGTACTTC.